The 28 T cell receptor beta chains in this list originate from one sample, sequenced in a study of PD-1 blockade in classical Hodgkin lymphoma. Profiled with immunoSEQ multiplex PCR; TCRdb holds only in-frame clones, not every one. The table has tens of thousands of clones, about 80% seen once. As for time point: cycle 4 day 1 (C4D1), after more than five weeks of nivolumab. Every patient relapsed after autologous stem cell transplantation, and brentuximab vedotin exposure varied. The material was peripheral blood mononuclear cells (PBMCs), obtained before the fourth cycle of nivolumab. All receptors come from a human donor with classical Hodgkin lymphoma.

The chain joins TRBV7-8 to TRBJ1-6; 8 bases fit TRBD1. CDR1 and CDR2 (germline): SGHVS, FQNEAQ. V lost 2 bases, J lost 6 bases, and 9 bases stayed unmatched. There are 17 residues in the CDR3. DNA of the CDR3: TGTGCCAGCAGCTTACTGGACAGGGCCTTCGGTAATTCACCCCTCCACTTT. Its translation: CASSLLDRAFGNSPLHF.

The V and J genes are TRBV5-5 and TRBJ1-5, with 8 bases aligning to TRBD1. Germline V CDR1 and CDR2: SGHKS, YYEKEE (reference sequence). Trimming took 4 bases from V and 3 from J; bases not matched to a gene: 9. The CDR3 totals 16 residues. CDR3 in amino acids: CASSPGQVTYNQPQHF. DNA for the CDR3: TGTGCCAGCAGCCCGGGACAGGTGACCTACAATCAGCCCCAGCATTTT.

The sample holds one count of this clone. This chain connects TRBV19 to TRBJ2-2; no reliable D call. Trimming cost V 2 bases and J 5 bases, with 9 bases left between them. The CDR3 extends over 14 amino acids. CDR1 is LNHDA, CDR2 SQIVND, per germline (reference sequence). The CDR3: CASSILLGTGELFF. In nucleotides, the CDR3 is TGTGCCAGTAGTATATTACTGGGGACCGGGGAGCTGTTTTTT.

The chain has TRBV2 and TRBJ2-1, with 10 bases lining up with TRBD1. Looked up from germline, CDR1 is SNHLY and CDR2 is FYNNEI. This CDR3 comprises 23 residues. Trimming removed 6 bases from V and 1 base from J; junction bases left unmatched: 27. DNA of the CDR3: TGTGCCAGCAGCCACCCAGGACAGGGGGGGGACCACCAACAGATCAAATCCTACAATGAGCAGTTCTTC. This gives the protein CASSHPGQGGDHQQIKSYNEQFF.

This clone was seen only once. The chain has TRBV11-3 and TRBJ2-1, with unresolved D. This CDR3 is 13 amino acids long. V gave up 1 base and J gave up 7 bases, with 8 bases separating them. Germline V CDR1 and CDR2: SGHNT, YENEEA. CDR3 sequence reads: CASSLVVENEQFF. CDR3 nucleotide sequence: TGTGCCAGCAGCTTAGTTGTGGAAAATGAGCAGTTCTTC.

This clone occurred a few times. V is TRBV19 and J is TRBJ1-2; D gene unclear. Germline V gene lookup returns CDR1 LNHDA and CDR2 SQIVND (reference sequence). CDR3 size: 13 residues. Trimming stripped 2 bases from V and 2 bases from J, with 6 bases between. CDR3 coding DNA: TGTGCCAGTAGTATAAACAAGAACTATGGCTACACCTTC. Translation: CASSINKNYGYTF.

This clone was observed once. The CDR3 sequence: CASRRTQGWANEKLFF. CDR3 in DNA: TGTGCCAGCAGACGTACCCAGGGGTGGGCTAATGAAAAACTGTTTTTT. The chain employs TRBV6-6 and TRBJ1-4; D possibly corresponds to TRBD1 (6 bases). The CDR3 has 16 amino acids. Trimming took 6 bases from V and 3 from J, leaving 17 bases between them. CDR1 is MNHNY and CDR2 is SVGAGI in the germline V gene (reference sequence).

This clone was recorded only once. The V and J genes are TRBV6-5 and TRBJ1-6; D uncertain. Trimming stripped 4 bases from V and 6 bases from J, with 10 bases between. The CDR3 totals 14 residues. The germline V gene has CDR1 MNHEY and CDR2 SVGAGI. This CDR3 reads CASSLPSTNSPLHF. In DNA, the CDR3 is TGTGCCAGCAGTTTACCCAGCACTAATTCACCCCTCCACTTT.

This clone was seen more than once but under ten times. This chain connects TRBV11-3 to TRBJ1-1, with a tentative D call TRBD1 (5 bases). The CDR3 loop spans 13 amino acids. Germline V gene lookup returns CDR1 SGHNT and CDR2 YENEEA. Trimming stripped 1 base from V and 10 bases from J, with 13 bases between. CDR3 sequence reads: CASSLGDRGGAFF. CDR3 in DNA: TGTGCCAGCAGCTTAGGTGATAGGGGAGGAGCTTTCTTT.

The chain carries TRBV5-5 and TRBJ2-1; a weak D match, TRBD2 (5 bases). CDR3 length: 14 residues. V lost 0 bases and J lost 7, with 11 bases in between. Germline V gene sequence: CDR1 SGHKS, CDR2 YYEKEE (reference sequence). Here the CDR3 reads CASSLEEGPNEQFF. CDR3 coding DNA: TGTGCCAGCAGCTTGGAAGAGGGTCCGAATGAGCAGTTCTTC. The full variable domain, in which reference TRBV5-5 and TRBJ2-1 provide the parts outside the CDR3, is DAGVTQSPTHLIKTRGQQVTLRCSPISGHKSVSWYQQVLGQGPQFIFQYYEKEERGRGNFPDRFSARQFPNYSSELNVNALLLGDSALYLCASSLEEGPNEQFFGPGTRLTVL.

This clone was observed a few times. In nucleotides, the CDR3 is TGTGCCAGTAGTACACGACCCCCCAGACAGGGGAGAATGAACATTCAGTACTTC. It codes for CASSTRPPRQGRMNIQYF. The V and J genes are TRBV19 and TRBJ2-4; 8 positions agree with TRBD1. Germline V gene sequence: CDR1 LNHDA, CDR2 SQIVND (reference sequence). The CDR3 is 18 residues long. Trimming removed 4 bases from V and 7 bases from J; junction bases left unmatched: 18.

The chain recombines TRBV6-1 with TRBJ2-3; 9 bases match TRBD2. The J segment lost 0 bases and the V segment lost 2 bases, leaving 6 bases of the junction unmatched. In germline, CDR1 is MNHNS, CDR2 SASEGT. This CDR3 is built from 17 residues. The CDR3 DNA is TGTGCCAGCAGTGAACTAGCGGGGACGCATAGCACAGATACGCAGTATTTT. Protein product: CASSELAGTHSTDTQYF.

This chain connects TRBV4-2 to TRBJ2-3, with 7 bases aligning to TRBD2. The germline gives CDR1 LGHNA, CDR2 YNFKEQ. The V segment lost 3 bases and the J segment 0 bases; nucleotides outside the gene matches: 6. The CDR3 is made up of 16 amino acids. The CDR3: CASSQGLAASTDTQYF. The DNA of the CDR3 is TGTGCCAGCAGCCAGGGGCTAGCGGCTAGCACAGATACGCAGTATTTT.

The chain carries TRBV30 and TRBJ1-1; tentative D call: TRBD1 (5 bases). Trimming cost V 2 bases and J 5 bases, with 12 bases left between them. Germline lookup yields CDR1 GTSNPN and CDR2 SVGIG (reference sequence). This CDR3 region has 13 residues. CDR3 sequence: CAWSFMGDTEAFF. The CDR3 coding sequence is TGTGCCTGGAGTTTTATGGGGGATACTGAAGCTTTCTTT.

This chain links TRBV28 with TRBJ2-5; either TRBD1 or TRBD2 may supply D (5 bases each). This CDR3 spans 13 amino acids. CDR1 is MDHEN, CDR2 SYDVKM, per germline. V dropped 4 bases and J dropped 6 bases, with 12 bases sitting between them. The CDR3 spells CASSSPGTKTQYF. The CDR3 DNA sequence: TGTGCCAGCAGTTCCCCGGGGACCAAGACCCAGTACTTC.

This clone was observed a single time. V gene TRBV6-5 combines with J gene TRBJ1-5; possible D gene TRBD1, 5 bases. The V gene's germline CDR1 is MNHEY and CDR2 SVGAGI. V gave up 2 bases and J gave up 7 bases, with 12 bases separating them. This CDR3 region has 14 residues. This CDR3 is CASSYAGPGQPQHF. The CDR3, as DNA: TGTGCCAGCAGTTACGCGGGGCCGGGGCAGCCCCAGCATTTT.

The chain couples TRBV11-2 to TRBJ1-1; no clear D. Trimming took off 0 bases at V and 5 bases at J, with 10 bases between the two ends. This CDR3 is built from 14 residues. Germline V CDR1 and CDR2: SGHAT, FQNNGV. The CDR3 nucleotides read TGTGCCAGCAGCTTAGATCCGGGGATGACTGAAGCTTTCTTT. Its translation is CASSLDPGMTEAFF.

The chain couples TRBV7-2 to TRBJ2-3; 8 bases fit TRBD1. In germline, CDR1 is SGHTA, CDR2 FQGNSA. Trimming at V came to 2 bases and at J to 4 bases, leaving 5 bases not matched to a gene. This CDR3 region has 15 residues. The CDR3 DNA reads TGTGCCAGCAGCTTACGGACAGGGATTTCAGATACGCAGTATTTT. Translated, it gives CASSLRTGISDTQYF.

The CDR3 DNA reads TGTGCCAGCAGTAGTGGCGGCTACAATGAGCAGTTCTTC. It encodes CASSSGGYNEQFF. This rearrangement joins TRBV28 to TRBJ2-1, with no clear D. The CDR3 spans 13 residues. Germline loops: CDR1 MDHEN, CDR2 SYDVKM. The V and J ends lost 5 bases and 3 bases respectively, with 8 bases between them.

Written as DNA, the CDR3 is TGTGCCTGGAGTCGTGGGAAAATGACCTCAAATGAGCAGTTCTTC. This codes for CAWSRGKMTSNEQFF. This chain links TRBV30 with TRBJ2-1; D unclear. The CDR3 sequence is 15 residues long. CDR1 is GTSNPN and CDR2 is SVGIG in the germline V gene (reference sequence). V lost 2 bases and J 7 bases, leaving 18 bases between the germline ends.

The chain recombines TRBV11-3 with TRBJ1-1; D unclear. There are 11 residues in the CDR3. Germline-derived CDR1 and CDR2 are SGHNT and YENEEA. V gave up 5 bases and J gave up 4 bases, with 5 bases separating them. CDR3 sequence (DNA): TGTGCCAGCAGCCGTACCACTGAAGCTTTCTTT. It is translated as CASSRTTEAFF.

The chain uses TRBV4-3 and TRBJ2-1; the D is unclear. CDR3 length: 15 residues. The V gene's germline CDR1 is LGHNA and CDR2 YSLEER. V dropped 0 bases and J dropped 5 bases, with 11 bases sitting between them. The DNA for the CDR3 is TGCGCCAGCAGCCAAGATTTCAGTGGGAACAATGAGCAGTTCTTC. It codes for CASSQDFSGNNEQFF.

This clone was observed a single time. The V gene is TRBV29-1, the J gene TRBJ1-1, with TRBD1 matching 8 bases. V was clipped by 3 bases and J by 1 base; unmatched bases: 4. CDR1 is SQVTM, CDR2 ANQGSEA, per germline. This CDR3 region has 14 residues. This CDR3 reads CSVDPTGANTEAFF. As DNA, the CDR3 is TGCAGCGTTGATCCGACAGGGGCGAACACTGAAGCTTTCTTT.

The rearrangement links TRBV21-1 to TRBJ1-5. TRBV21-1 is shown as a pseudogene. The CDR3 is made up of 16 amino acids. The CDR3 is CASSKGISTGVLPQHF. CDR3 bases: TGTGCCAGCAGCAAAGGCATCTCTACGGGCGTCCTCCCCCAGCATTTT.

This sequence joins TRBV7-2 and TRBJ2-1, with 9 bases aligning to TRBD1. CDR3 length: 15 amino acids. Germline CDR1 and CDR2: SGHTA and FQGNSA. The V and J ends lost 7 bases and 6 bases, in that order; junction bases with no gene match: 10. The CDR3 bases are TGTGCCAGCACAAAAGGGGGACAGGGCACCAATGAGCAGTTCTTC. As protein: CASTKGGQGTNEQFF.

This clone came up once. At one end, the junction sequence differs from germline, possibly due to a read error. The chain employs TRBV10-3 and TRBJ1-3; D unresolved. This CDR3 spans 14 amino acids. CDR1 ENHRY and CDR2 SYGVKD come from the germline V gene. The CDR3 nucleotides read TGTGCCATCGGTGACCTACTCGGGGGAAACACCATATATTTT. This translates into CAIGDLLGGNTIYF.

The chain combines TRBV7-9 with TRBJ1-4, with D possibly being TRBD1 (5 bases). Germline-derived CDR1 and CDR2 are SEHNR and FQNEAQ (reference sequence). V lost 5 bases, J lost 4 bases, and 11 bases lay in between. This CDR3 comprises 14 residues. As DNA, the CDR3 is TGTGCCAGCAGCCCAGGGACGGGTAATGAAAAACTGTTTTTT. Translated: CASSPGTGNEKLFF.

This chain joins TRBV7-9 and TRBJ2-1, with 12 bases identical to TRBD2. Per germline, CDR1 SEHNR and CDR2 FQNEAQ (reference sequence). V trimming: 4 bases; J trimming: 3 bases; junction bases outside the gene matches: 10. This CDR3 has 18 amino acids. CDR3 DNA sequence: TGTGCCAGCAGCTGGATGGGACTAGCGGGCTGGGGCTACAATGAGCAGTTCTTC. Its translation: CASSWMGLAGWGYNEQFF.